What follows are 3 T cell receptor beta chains derived from one specimen sequenced in a study of CD8+CD57+ T cells in acquired aplastic anemia. TCR beta VDJ and CDR3 were profiled, and genomic DNA was the template. A single record per CDR3 protein comes from TCRdb applying MiXCR to the reads. The sample includes around 190,000 distinct CDR3 sequences, around half of them seen just once. Input material: sorted CD4+, CD8+, or CD8+CD57+ T cells (not recorded which) from PBMCs. These receptors were obtained from a human donor in good health, serving as a control.

This clonotype was observed many times. This chain uses TRBV6-5 with TRBJ1-5; maybe TRBD1 (5 bases). The CDR3 is 12 residues long. Trimming stripped 10 bases from V and 6 bases from J, with 13 bases between. From germline, CDR1 is MNHEY and CDR2 SVGAGI. This chain's CDR3 is CATSGGGQPQHF. The CDR3 DNA sequence: TGTGCCACCTCGGGGGGTGGTCAGCCCCAGCATTTT.

This clonotype was detected many times. The rearrangement links TRBV12-3 or TRBV12-4 to TRBJ2-7; D is undetermined. V was cut by 1 base and J by 0 bases, with 7 bases left in between. This CDR3 has 14 residues. CDR3: CASSLEGTSYEQYF. In DNA form, the CDR3 reads TGTGCCAGCAGTTTAGAAGGCACCTCCTACGAGCAGTACTTC.

There are many counts of this clonotype. V and J are TRBV5-8 and TRBJ1-5; perhaps TRBD1 as D (6 bases). Trimming took off 6 bases at V and 2 bases at J, with 12 bases between the two ends. Per germline, CDR1 SGHTS and CDR2 YDEGEE. The CDR3 is 14 amino acids. CDR3 DNA sequence: TGTGCCAGCACCTCGACAGGAGGCAATCAGCCCCAGCATTTT. This translates into CASTSTGGNQPQHF.